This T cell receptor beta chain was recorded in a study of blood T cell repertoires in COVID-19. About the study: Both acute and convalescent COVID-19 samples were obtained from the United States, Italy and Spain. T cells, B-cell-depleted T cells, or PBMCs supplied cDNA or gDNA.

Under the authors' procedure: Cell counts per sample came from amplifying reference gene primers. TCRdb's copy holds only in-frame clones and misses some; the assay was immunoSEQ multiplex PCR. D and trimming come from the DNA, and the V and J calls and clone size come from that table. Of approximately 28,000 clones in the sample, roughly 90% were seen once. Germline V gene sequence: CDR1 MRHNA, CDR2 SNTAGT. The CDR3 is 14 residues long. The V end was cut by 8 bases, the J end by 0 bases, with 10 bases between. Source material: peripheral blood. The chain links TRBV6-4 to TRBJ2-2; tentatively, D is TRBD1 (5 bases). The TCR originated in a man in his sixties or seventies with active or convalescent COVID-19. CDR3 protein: CASQGAANTGELFF. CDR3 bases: TGTGCCAGCCAAGGGGCAGCGAACACCGGGGAGCTGTTTTTT.